One and the same sample provided the 27 T cell receptor beta chains below, sequenced in a study of blood T cell repertoires in COVID-19 (dated by TCRdb to about 2020). The library came from the immunoSEQ multiplex PCR assay. TCRdb took this table from immuneACCESS and kept in-frame rearrangements with V and J called. Such tables lack part of the clones; where checked against another copy, unresolved V genes explain under half of the gap, and the rest is unexplained. In this sample the table shows roughly 18,000 clones, about 90% of which occur a single time. 3.5% to 4.5% of the sample belongs to the ten largest clones. Sequenced sample: peripheral blood. The receptors were gathered from a human donor in a cohort sampled during active COVID-19.

The V call is TRBV6-2 or TRBV6-3, the J call TRBJ1-1, with 7 bases fitting TRBD1. This CDR3 region has 15 residues. The junction had 7 bases not matched to a gene; V was cut back by 0 bases and J by 6 bases. CDR1 is MNHEY and CDR2 is SVGEGT in the germline V gene. This CDR3 is CASSYSFHRGAEAFF. As DNA, the CDR3 is TGTGCCAGCAGTTACTCTTTCCACAGGGGAGCTGAAGCTTTCTTT.

The V gene is TRBV7-9, the J gene TRBJ1-1, with D maybe TRBD1 (6 bases). This CDR3 is built from 13 residues. V was cut by 3 bases and J by 6 bases, with 11 bases left in between. Germline V CDR1 and CDR2: SEHNR, FQNEAQ (reference sequence). CDR3 residues: CASSFKQGAEAFF. The CDR3 coding sequence is TGTGCCAGCAGCTTTAAACAGGGCGCTGAAGCTTTCTTT.

V and J are TRBV7-2 and TRBJ2-3, with TRBD2 identical over 10 bases. In germline, CDR1 is SGHTA, CDR2 FQGNSA. The trim removed 1 base at V and 5 bases at J, leaving 12 bases unmatched. The CDR3 covers 18 residues. The CDR3 coding sequence is TGTGCCAGCAGCTTAGGAGACCAGCGGGGGGGCCGTGGAGATACGCAGTATTTT. Translation gives CASSLGDQRGGRGDTQYF. Full variable domain (outside the CDR3, taken from reference TRBV7-2 and TRBJ2-3): GAGVSQSPSNKVTEKGKDVELRCDPISGHTALYWYRQSLGQGLEFLIYFQGNSAPDKSGLPSDRFSAERTGGSVSTLTIQRTQQEDSAVYLCASSLGDQRGGRGDTQYFGPGTRLTVL.

The rearrangement uses TRBV30 and TRBJ2-5; 15 bases line up with TRBD2. The CDR3 consists of 18 residues. Unmatched junction bases numbered 10, after V lost 3 bases and J lost 2 bases. The germline V gene has CDR1 GTSNPN and CDR2 SVGIG (reference sequence). CDR3 nucleotides: TGTGCCTGGAGCCACGGGGGACTAGCGGGGGGATTTCAAGAGACCCAGTACTTC. It specifies CAWSHGGLAGGFQETQYF. Supplemented by reference TRBV30 and TRBJ2-5, the full variable domain reads SQTIHQWPATLVQPVGSPLSLECTVEGTSNPNLYWYRQAAGRGLQLLFYSVGIGQISSEVPQNLSASRPQDRQFILSSKKLLLSDSGFYLCAWSHGGLAGGFQETQYFGPGTRLLVL.

The V gene is TRBV5-3, the J gene TRBJ2-7, with 11 bases lining up with TRBD2. TRBV5-3 has ORF status, its function being uncertain. The J segment lost 3 bases and the V segment lost 4 bases, leaving 18 bases of the junction unmatched. The CDR3 loop spans 19 amino acids. The CDR3 protein is CARSTGASGRPPADYEQYV. CDR3 DNA sequence: TGTGCCAGAAGCACTGGTGCTAGCGGGAGGCCTCCGGCTGACTACGAGCAGTACGTC.

This clone is a singleton in its sample. The gene calls are TRBV5-1 and TRBJ2-3, with 7 bases that match TRBD2. The CDR3 is 16 amino acids. Germline CDR1 is SGHRS and CDR2 is YFSETQ. With V trimmed by 1 base and J by 0 bases, 5 bases remained unmatched. The DNA for the CDR3 is TGCGCCAGCAGCTTGTTTTCTAGCGGAAGCACAGATACGCAGTATTTT. This translates into CASSLFSSGSTDTQYF. The whole variable domain, remainder taken from reference TRBV5-1 and TRBJ2-3, is KAGVTQTPRYLIKTRGQQVTLSCSPISGHRSVSWYQQTPGQGLQFLFEYFSETQRNKGNFPGRFSGRQFSNSRSEMNVSTLELGDSALYLCASSLFSSGSTDTQYFGPGTRLTVL.

The rearrangement joins TRBV7-8 to TRBJ1-4; D not certain. Germline CDR1 SGHVS, CDR2 FQNEAQ. The CDR3 has 15 residues. With 6 bases removed from V and 0 bases from J, the gap between germline ends came to 11 bases. The DNA of the CDR3 is TGTGCCAGCAGTCGGAGGTCCGCAACTAATGAAAAACTGTTTTTT. It encodes CASSRRSATNEKLFF.

The rearrangement uses TRBV14 and TRBJ1-1; no firm D call. CDR1 is SGHDN and CDR2 is FVKESK in the germline V gene. This CDR3 spans 15 amino acids. Trimming shortened V by 3 bases and J by 1 base, and 12 bases separated the two germline ends. The DNA for the CDR3 is TGTGCCAGCAGCCAGATGGAACTACAGAACACTGAAGCTTTCTTT. It encodes CASSQMELQNTEAFF.

The chain is built from TRBV4-2 and TRBJ2-2, with TRBD2 identical over 11 bases. The CDR3 loop spans 18 amino acids. J was trimmed by 4 bases and V by 0 bases; bases with no gene match: 7. The V gene's germline CDR1 is LGHNA and CDR2 YNFKEQ. The CDR3 DNA follows: TGTGCCAGCAGCCAAGAAAATAGCGGGGGGGCCATCACCGGGGAGCTGTTTTTT. This translates into CASSQENSGGAITGELFF.

This clone has just a few counts. J is TRBJ2-2 and V is TRBV10-1; 8 bases map to TRBD1. This CDR3 is 17 amino acids long. Looked up from germline, CDR1 is WNHNN and CDR2 is SYGVQD (reference sequence). V shed 2 bases, J shed 6 bases, and the junction held 11 bases outside the gene matches. The CDR3 protein is CASSELRDRLAPGELFF. The CDR3 DNA sequence: TGCGCCAGCAGTGAGCTAAGGGACAGGTTGGCCCCCGGGGAGCTGTTTTTT.

This clone was seen a few times. The chain links TRBV3-1 (or the pseudogene TRBV3-2) to TRBJ2-3; D is perhaps TRBD2 (6 bases). Trimming pared 1 base from V and 3 bases from J, leaving 17 bases between. CDR3 length: 17 amino acids. Germline V gene data show CDR1 as LGHDT and CDR2 as YNNKEL (reference sequence). CDR3 region: CASSQGYGGPGTDTQYF. The CDR3 nucleotides are TGTGCCAGCAGCCAAGGATACGGAGGGCCGGGGACAGATACGCAGTATTTT.

V gene TRBV7-9 combines with J gene TRBJ2-5; 8 bases align to TRBD2. Germline V lookup: CDR1 SEHNR, CDR2 FQNEAQ (reference sequence). This CDR3 region has 13 residues. Trimming cost V 5 bases and J 5 bases; bases outside gene matches: 4. CDR3 loop: CASSPTSAETQYF. The DNA for the CDR3 is TGTGCCAGCAGCCCGACTAGCGCGGAGACCCAGTACTTC.

Here the CDR3 reads CASSPEGVYNEQFF. CDR3 coding DNA: TGTGCCAGCTCACCAGAGGGGGTCTACAATGAGCAGTTCTTC. The rearrangement joins TRBV18 to TRBJ2-1; maybe TRBD1 (6 bases). Trimming pared 2 bases from V and 3 bases from J, leaving 8 bases between. The germline V gene encodes CDR1 KGHSH and CDR2 LQKENI. This CDR3 is built from 14 residues. The full variable domain, rest sourced from reference TRBV18 and TRBJ2-1, is NAGVMQNPRHLVRRRGQEARLRCSPMKGHSHVYWYRQLPEEGLKFMVYLQKENIIDESGMPKERFSAEFPKEGPSILRIQQVVRGDSAAYFCASSPEGVYNEQFFGPGTRLTVL.

The chain uses TRBV5-4 and TRBJ2-1, with 13 bases lining up with TRBD2. The CDR3 loop spans 15 amino acids. Germline V CDR1 and CDR2: SGHNT, YYREEE (reference sequence). V lost 0 bases, J lost 12 bases, and 6 bases stayed unmatched. For the CDR3, the DNA is TGTGCCAGCAGCTTGGGGACTAGCGGGAGTATAGGGCAGTTCTTC. Amino acids: CASSLGTSGSIGQFF.

The rearrangement links TRBV9 to TRBJ2-4, with 11 bases identical to TRBD1. Germline CDR1 and CDR2: SGDLS and YYNGEE. The ends lost 0 bases at V and 5 bases at J; junction bases unmatched: 7. The CDR3 extends over 17 amino acids. In DNA, the CDR3 is TGTGCCAGCAGCGTAGGGCAGGGACAGGGGGTCCAAAACATTCAGTACTTC. It yields the protein CASSVGQGQGVQNIQYF.

V gene TRBV6-2 or TRBV6-3 combines with J gene TRBJ1-1, with D hard to call. CDR1 and CDR2 (germline): MNHEY, SVGEGT. The CDR3 extends over 14 amino acids. Deletions cut 2 bases from V and 2 bases from J, with 9 bases between. The CDR3 sequence is CASSYPTFNTEAFF. CDR3 bases: TGTGCCAGCAGTTACCCGACTTTCAACACTGAAGCTTTCTTT.

This clone was picked up a small number of times. V usage is TRBV12-2 and J usage is TRBJ1-2; the D call in the table, TRBD1, was not verified against the DNA. TRBV12-2 is assigned pseudogene status. The CDR3 totals 15 residues. CDR3 sequence (DNA): TGTGCAAGTCGCTTCACACAGGGGGCAGGCTATGGCTACACCTTC. Translating it yields CASRFTQGAGYGYTF.

In nucleotides, the CDR3 is TGCGCCAGCAGCCGAGGGAATGAGCAGTTCTTC. This sequence encodes CASSRGNEQFF. This chain connects TRBV4-3 to TRBJ2-1, with D possibly TRBD2 on 5 matching bases. The CDR3 is 11 amino acids. CDR1 LGHNA and CDR2 YSLEER come from the germline V gene. Trimming left V 4 bases short and J 7 bases short, with 5 bases between.

The chain recombines TRBV19 with TRBJ1-5; D unresolved. V was shortened by 7 bases and J by 6 bases, with 10 bases between the two germline ends. Germline V gives CDR1 LNHDA, CDR2 SQIVND (reference sequence). This CDR3 contains 12 residues. The CDR3: CASTLLGQPQHF. The CDR3 region has the DNA TGTGCCAGTACCCTCCTCGGTCAGCCCCAGCATTTT.

V and J are TRBV27 and TRBJ1-5; 7 positions match TRBD1. The CDR3 has 15 amino acids. Losses at the gene ends were 5 bases for V and 0 bases for J; bases not matched to a gene: 4. Germline V gives CDR1 MNHEY, CDR2 SMNVEV (reference sequence). CDR3 bases: TGTGCCAGCAGTGGTGGGACAGTTAGCAATCAGCCCCAGCATTTT. It encodes CASSGGTVSNQPQHF.

V is TRBV7-3 and J is TRBJ2-3, with a tentative D call TRBD1 (6 bases). Germline V CDR1 and CDR2: SGHTA, FQGTGA. The V end was cut by 1 base, the J end by 2 bases, with 10 bases between. The length of the CDR3 is 15 residues. The DNA of the CDR3 is TGTGCCAGCAGCTTAATGGGGACACTCACAGATACGCAGTATTTT. This sequence encodes CASSLMGTLTDTQYF.

The V call is TRBV7-9, the J call TRBJ1-1; a possible D gene is TRBD1 (5 bases). The CDR3 spans 14 residues. Germline V gene sequence: CDR1 SEHNR, CDR2 FQNEAQ (reference sequence). Trimming stripped 5 bases from V and 1 base from J, with 11 bases between. CDR3 nucleotide sequence: TGTGCCAGCAGCGCTTTGGGGGGGAACACTGAAGCTTTCTTT. Translated: CASSALGGNTEAFF.

To note about this clone: Other DNA sequences of this sample code for an identical CDR3. The chain links TRBV6-5 to TRBJ1-2; tentatively, D is TRBD1 (6 bases). Germline V gene sequence: CDR1 MNHEY, CDR2 SVGAGI. Trimming pared 2 bases from V and 8 bases from J, leaving 15 bases between. The CDR3 runs to 14 residues. CDR3 protein: CASSYTGQGSGYTF. Written as DNA, the CDR3 is TGTGCCAGCAGTTACACGGGGCAGGGGTCCGGCTACACCTTC.

This rearrangement joins TRBV3-1 (or the pseudogene TRBV3-2) to TRBJ2-1; 8 bases fit TRBD2. Trimming took 6 bases from V and 4 from J; bases not matched to a gene: 8. This CDR3 is 15 amino acids long. Germline V gives CDR1 LGHDT, CDR2 YNNKEL (reference sequence). CDR3 residues: CASSPFAGGYNEQFF. The CDR3 bases are TGTGCCAGCAGTCCCTTCGCGGGAGGTTACAATGAGCAGTTCTTC.

The chain links TRBV19 to TRBJ1-1, with a possible D match to TRBD1 (5 bases). The germline gives CDR1 LNHDA, CDR2 SQIVND (reference sequence). The CDR3 is 14 residues long. V shed 4 bases and J shed 0 bases, with 9 bases lying between them. CDR3 DNA: TGTGCCAGTAGTAGGGGGGTACTGAACACTGAAGCTTTCTTT. This gives the protein CASSRGVLNTEAFF.

This chain links TRBV9 with TRBJ2-5; TRBD2 is a possible D gene (6 bases). Germline CDR1 SGDLS, CDR2 YYNGEE. The V end was cut by 0 bases, the J end by 5 bases, with 8 bases between. The CDR3 extends over 13 amino acids. CDR3 sequence (DNA): TGTGCCAGCAGCGTAGGACTAGGGGAGACCCAGTACTTC. Translated: CASSVGLGETQYF.

This chain links TRBV5-1 with TRBJ1-1; 7 bases map to TRBD1. Per germline, CDR1 SGHRS and CDR2 YFSETQ. V was pared by 3 bases and J by 4 bases, with 6 bases of the junction left unmatched. This CDR3 spans 14 amino acids. The CDR3 here is CASSSGDRGTEAFF. Here the CDR3 DNA reads TGCGCCAGCAGCTCCGGGGACAGAGGCACTGAAGCTTTCTTT.